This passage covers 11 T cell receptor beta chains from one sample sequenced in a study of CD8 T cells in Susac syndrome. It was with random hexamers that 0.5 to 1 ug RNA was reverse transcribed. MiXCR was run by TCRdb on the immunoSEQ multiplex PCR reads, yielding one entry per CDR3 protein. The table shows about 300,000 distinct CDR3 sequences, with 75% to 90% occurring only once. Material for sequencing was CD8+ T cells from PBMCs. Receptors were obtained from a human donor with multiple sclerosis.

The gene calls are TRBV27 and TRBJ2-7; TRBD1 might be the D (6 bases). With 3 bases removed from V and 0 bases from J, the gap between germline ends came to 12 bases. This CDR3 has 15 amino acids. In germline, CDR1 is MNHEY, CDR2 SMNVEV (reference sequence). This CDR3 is CASSFSVGASYEQYF. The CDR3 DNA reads TGTGCCAGCAGTTTTAGTGTGGGGGCCTCCTACGAGCAGTACTTC.

The CDR3: CSASEWTGQETQYF. DNA of the CDR3: TGCAGTGCTAGCGAATGGACAGGCCAAGAGACCCAGTACTTC. The chain employs TRBV20-1 and TRBJ2-5; 7 bases are shared with TRBD1. CDR1 is DFQATT, CDR2 SNEGSKA, per germline (reference sequence). Trimming at V came to 3 bases and at J to 1 base, leaving 5 bases not matched to a gene. The CDR3 is 14 amino acids.

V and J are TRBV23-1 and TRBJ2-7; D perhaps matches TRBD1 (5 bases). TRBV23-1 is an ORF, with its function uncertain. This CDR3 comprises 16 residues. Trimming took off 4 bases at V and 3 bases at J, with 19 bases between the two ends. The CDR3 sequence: CASSPCPDSFLYEQYF. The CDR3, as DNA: TGCGCCAGCAGTCCATGTCCCGACAGTTTTCTCTACGAGCAGTACTTC.

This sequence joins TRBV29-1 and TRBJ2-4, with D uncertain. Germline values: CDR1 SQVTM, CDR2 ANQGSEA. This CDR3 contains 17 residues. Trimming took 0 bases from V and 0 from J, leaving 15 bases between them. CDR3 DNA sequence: TGCAGCGTTGAAGATCCTGGTGCACTTCGAGCCAAAAACATTCAGTACTTC. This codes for CSVEDPGALRAKNIQYF.

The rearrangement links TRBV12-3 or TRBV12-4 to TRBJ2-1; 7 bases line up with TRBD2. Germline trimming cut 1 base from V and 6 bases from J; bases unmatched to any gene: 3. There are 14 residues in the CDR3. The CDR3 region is CASSLEGLPNEQFF. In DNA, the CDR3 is TGTGCCAGCAGTTTAGAGGGACTACCCAATGAGCAGTTCTTC.

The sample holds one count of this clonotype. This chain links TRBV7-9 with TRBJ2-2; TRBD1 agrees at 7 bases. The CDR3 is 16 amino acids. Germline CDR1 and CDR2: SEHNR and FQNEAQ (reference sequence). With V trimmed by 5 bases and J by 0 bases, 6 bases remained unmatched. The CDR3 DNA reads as TGTGCCAGCAGCCAAATGACAGGGCCGAACACCGGGGAGCTGTTTTTT. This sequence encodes CASSQMTGPNTGELFF. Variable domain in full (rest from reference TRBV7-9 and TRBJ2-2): DTGVSQNPRHKITKRGQNVTFRCDPISEHNRLYWYRQTLGQGPEFLTYFQNEAQLEKSRLLSDRFSAERPKGSFSTLEIQRTEQGDSAMYLCASSQMTGPNTGELFFGEGSRLTVL.

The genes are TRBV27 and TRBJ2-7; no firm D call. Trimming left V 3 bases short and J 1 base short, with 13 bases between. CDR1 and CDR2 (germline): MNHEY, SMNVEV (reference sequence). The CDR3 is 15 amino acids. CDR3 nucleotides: TGTGCCAGCAGTTTTAATGGGTGGCAGTCCTACGAGCAGTACTTC. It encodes CASSFNGWQSYEQYF.

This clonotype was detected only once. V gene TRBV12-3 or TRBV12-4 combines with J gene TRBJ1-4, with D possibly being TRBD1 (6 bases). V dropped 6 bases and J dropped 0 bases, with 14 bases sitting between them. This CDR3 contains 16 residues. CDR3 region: CASSYRDLATNEKLFF. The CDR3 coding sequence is TGTGCCAGCAGCTACAGGGATCTTGCAACTAATGAAAAACTGTTTTTT.

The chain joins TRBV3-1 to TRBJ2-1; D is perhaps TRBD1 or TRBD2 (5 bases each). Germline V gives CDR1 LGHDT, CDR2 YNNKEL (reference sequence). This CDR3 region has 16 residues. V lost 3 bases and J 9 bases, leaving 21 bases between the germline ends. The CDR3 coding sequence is TGTGCCAGCAGCCAGGTAGCTACCGGGACGTTAGGTGAGCAGTTCTTC. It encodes CASSQVATGTLGEQFF.

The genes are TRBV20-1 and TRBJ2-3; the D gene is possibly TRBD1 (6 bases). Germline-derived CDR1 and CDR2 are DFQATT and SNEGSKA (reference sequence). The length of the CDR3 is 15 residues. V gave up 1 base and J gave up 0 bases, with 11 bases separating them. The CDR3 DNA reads TGCAGTGCTAGAGTGGGGGCTAGCAGCACAGATACGCAGTATTTT. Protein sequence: CSARVGASSTDTQYF.

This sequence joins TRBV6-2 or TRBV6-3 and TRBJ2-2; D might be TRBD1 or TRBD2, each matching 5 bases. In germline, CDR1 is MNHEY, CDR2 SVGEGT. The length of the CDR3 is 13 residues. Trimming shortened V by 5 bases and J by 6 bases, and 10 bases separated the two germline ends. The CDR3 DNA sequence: TGTGCCAGCAGTGCCAGGGAGTCCGGGGAGCTGTTTTTT. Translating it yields CASSARESGELFF.